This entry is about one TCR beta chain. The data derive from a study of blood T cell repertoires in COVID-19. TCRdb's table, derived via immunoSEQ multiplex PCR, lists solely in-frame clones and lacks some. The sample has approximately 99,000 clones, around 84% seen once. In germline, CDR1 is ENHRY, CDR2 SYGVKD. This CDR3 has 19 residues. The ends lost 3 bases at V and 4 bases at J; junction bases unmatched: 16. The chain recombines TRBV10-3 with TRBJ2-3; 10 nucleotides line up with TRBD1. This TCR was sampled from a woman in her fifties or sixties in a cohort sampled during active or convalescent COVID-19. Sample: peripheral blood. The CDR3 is CAISDLVDRGPLKPDTQYF. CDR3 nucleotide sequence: TGTGCCATCAGTGATCTGGTAGACAGGGGGCCCCTTAAACCAGATACGCAGTATTTT.